This T cell receptor (beta chain) was captured by sequencing in a study of blood T cell repertoires in COVID-19. Per the study methods: Cell counts per sample came from amplifying reference gene primers. TCRdb's copy holds only in-frame clones and misses some; the assay was immunoSEQ multiplex PCR. V, J and clone size derive from that table, while D and trimming were established from the DNA sequence. The profile shows tens of thousands of clones, 90% of them singletons. V dropped 7 bases and J dropped 9 bases, with 12 bases sitting between them. CDR1 and CDR2 (germline): SQVTM, ANQGSEA. This CDR3 contains 10 residues.

Input material: peripheral blood. The sequence came from a woman of 80 years or more with active or convalescent COVID-19. The chain has TRBV29-1 and TRBJ2-5; D unresolved. CDR3: CSGQEMAQYF. Written as DNA, the CDR3 is TGCAGCGGTCAGGAAATGGCCCAGTACTTC.